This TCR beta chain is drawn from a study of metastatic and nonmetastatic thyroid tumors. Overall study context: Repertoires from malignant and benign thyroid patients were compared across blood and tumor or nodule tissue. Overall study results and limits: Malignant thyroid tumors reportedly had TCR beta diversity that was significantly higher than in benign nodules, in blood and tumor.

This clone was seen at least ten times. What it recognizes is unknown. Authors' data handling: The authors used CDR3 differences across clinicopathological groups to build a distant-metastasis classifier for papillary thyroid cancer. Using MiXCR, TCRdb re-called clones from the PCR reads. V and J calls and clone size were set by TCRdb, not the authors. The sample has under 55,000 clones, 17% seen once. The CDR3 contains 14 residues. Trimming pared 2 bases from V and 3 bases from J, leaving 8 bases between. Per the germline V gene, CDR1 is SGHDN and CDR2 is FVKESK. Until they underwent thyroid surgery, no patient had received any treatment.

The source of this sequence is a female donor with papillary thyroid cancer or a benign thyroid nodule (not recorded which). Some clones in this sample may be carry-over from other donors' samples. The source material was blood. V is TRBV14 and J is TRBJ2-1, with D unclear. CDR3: CASSQLGLYNEQFF. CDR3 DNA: TGTGCCAGCAGCCAATTAGGCCTCTACAATGAGCAGTTCTTC.